Listed here is a single TCR beta chain. The target antigen is unknown. This sample was included in a study of vaccination effects on CD4 cells after COVID-19. This CDR3 contains 14 residues. The trim removed 4 bases at V and 2 bases at J, leaving 4 bases unmatched. Germline CDR1 SGHKS, CDR2 YYEKEE (reference sequence). Prior to sequencing, the ViraFEST assay stimulated PBMC with viral peptide pools, which expanded the antigen-specific CD4+ T cells. The culture ran for approximately 10 days, and then CD4+ T cells were isolated. By PCR, the person was confirmed to have had SARS-CoV-2 infection between March and December 2020. After about 2 million PBMC were placed in each well, they were cultured with approximately 9.4 IU/ml IL-2 and approximately 10 ug/ml peptides. The assay was immunoSEQ multiplex PCR, and TCRdb's table has in-frame clones only and misses some. The sample includes about 45,000 clones, roughly 80% of them seen just once.

This TCR was sampled from a human donor who had a prior SARS-CoV-2 infection. Material: CD4+ T cells from PBMCs cultured with a peptide pool, obtained before COVID-19 vaccination. The rearrangement links TRBV5-5 to TRBJ2-3; 7 bases align to TRBD2. CDR3 sequence reads: CASSRDYPTDTQYF. The CDR3 region has the DNA TGTGCCAGCAGCCGGGACTACCCCACAGATACGCAGTATTTT.